This T cell receptor (beta chain) was sequenced for a study of graft-versus-host responses after intestinal transplantation. Overall study context: All recipients were given anti-thymocyte globulin induction, and tacrolimus and steroids were then administered for about three years. General observations from the study: With peak circulating GvH clone levels came an association with early post-transplant HvG declines.

Details on this clone: Its antigen is as yet unknown.

Clones were sequenced by immunoSEQ multiplex PCR, and TCRdb holds only the in-frame ones, with some missing. The data hold 40,000 to 45,000 clones, with 91% observed a single time. The CDR3 runs 17 residues. Germline CDR1 SNHLY, CDR2 FYNNEI. V dropped 2 bases and J dropped 3; count of bases not matched to a gene: 4. The chain joins TRBV2 to TRBJ2-3, with 14 positions matching TRBD2. The starting material was PBMCs, obtained around 330 days after intestinal transplant. This clonotype originated in a human patient who received an intestinal transplant, so some T cells may come from the graft donor. In DNA form, the CDR3 reads TGTGCCAGCAGTGAAAACCGACTAGCGGGGGGGACAGATACGCAGTATTTT. This encodes CASSENRLAGGTDTQYF.